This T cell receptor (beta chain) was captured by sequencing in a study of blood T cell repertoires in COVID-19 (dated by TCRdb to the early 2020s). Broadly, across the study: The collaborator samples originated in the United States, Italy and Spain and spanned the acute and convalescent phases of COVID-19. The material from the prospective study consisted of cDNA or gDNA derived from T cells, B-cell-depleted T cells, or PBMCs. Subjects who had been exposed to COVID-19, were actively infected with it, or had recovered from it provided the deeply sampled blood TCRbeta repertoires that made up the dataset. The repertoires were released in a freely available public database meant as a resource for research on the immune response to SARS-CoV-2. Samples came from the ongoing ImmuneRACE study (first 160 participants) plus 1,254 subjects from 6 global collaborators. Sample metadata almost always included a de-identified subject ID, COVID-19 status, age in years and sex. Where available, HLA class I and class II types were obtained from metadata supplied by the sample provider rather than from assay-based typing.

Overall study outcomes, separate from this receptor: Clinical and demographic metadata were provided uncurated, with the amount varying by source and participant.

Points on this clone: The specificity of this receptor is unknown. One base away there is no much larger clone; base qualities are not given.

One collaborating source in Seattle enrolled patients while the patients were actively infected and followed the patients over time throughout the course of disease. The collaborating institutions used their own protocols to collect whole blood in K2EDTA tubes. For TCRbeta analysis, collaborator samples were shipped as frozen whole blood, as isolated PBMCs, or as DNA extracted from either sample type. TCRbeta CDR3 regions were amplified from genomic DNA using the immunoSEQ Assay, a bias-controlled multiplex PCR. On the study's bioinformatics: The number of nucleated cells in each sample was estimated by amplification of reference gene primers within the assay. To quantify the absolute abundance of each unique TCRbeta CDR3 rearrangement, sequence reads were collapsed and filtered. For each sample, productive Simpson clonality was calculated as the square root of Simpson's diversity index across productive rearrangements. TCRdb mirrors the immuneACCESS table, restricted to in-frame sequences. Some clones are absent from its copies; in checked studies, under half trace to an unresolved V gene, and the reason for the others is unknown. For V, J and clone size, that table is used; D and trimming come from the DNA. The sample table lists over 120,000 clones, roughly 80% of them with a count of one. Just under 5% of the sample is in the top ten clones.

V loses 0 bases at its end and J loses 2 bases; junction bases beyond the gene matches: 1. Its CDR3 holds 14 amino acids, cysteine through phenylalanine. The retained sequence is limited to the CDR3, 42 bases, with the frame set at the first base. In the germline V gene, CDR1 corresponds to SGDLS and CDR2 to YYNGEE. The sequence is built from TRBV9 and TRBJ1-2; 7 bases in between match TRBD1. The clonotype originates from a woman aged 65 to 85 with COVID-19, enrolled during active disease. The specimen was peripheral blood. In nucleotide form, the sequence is TGTGCCAGCAGCGTAGGACAGGGCAACTATGGCTACACCTTC. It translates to CASSVGQGNYGYTF.